The source of this T cell receptor (beta chain) is a study of regulatory T cells in long-lasting Graves disease. General study points: Clonotypes that were public and shared totalled a few thousand in persistent patients versus about a thousand in new patients. There was favoring of TRBV28, TRBJ1-2 and TRBJ2-5 in persistent disease.

Turning to this clonotype: Antigen specificity is unknown.

Investigators prepared the TCR beta libraries by applying iRepertoire HTBI primers and Arm-PCR of CDR3 regions. From the multiplex PCR reads, TCRdb called clonotypes with MiXCR, one entry per CDR3 protein. The repertoire holds nearly 350,000 distinct CDR3 sequences, with around 19% as singletons. V lost 11 bases and J lost 5; bases outside the gene matches: 13. The CDR3 has 15 amino acids. CDR1 and CDR2 (germline): SGHAT, FQNNGV. Stated time point: persistent/refractory GD, antithyroid drugs over 5 years with positive TRAb. Making the TCR library involved RNA that had been extracted from PBMCs. Tubes containing EDTA received 8.5 to 9 milliliters of drawn peripheral blood.

J is TRBJ1-5 and V is TRBV11-2, with 9 nucleotides matching TRBD1. The material sequenced was peripheral blood mononuclear cells (PBMCs), taken when the disease was refractory, from a patient treated with antithyroid drugs. This TCR was sampled from a female donor with Graves disease. CDR3 sequence: CAWSPGQGTHQPQHF. CDR3 in DNA: TGTGCCTGGAGCCCGGGACAGGGTACCCATCAGCCCCAGCATTTT.